This T cell receptor beta chain is from a study of human T cells and chemical hapten exposure. Study summary: 2% DPC applied to a roughly 2 cm by roughly 2 cm arm area sensitized donors. Chiefly female patients presented with alopecia areata, totalis or universalis.

Time point given: patch test 1, 2 weeks after DPC sensitization. Treatment defined: therapeutic diphenylcyclopropenone sensitization with weekly scalp DPC. Donors, patients with alopecia ranging from 18 to 70 years old and judged suitable for DPC, provided samples. CDR1 and CDR2 (germline): SGHNT, YYREEE (reference sequence). This CDR3 contains 15 residues. Trimming shortened V by 4 bases and J by 5 bases, and 19 bases separated the two germline ends. One entry per CDR3 protein, called by TCRdb with MiXCR from the RACE reads. The sample consists of approximately 79,000 distinct CDR3 sequences, 9% to 12% of them appearing once.

The rearrangement uses TRBV5-4 and TRBJ2-7; tentative D call: TRBD2 (5 bases). The source was whole blood, collected in connection with sensitization to the hapten diphenylcyclopropenone (DPC). The receptor comes from a woman between 45 and 65 years old with alopecia areata. Some clones in this sample may be carry-over from other donors' samples. The CDR3 sequence is CASSPVRLGGHEQYF. Here the CDR3 DNA reads TGTGCCAGCAGCCCTGTCAGGCTAGGAGGCCACGAGCAGTACTTC.